A single sample gave rise to the 8 T cell receptor beta chains below, sequenced in a study of blood T cell repertoires in COVID-19. Data came from immunoSEQ multiplex PCR; TCRdb stores just in-frame clones and leaves some out. The data hold about 80,000 clones, with 78% observed a single time. Sequencing used peripheral blood. The receptors shown here come from a human donor in a cohort sampled during active COVID-19.

V gene TRBV21-1 combines with J gene TRBJ2-2; the table's D call of TRBD1 was not tested on the DNA. TRBV21-1 is noted as a pseudogene. The CDR3 covers 15 residues. The CDR3 reads CASTGDRGRTGELFF. The CDR3, as DNA: TGTGCCAGCACCGGGGACAGGGGACGGACCGGGGAGCTGTTTTTT.

V is TRBV5-6 and J is TRBJ1-6, with a tentative D call TRBD1 (6 bases). Deletions cut 3 bases from V and 14 bases from J, with 15 bases between. There are 13 residues in the CDR3. The germline gives CDR1 SGHDT, CDR2 YYEEEE. The CDR3 bases are TGTGCCAGCAGCTCTCTTACAGGGTCGACCCTCCACTTT. Protein sequence: CASSSLTGSTLHF.

This chain uses TRBV11-3 with TRBJ2-2; TRBD2 matches at 9 bases. J was trimmed by 7 bases and V by 1 base; bases with no gene match: 7. The CDR3 covers 16 residues. Per germline, CDR1 SGHNT and CDR2 YENEEA. CDR3 region: CASSLGLAGTSGELFF. The CDR3, as DNA: TGTGCCAGCAGCTTAGGGCTAGCGGGGACCAGCGGGGAGCTGTTTTTT.

The chain's CDR3 is CASSPRTGGPINSGNTIYF. The CDR3 DNA sequence: TGTGCCAGCAGCCCCCGGACGGGAGGACCCATCAATTCTGGAAACACCATATATTTT. The rearrangement uses TRBV3-1 (or the pseudogene TRBV3-2) and TRBJ1-3, with no clear D. V was trimmed by 4 bases and J by 1 base, leaving 23 bases between them. The CDR3 has 19 residues. CDR1 LGHDT and CDR2 YNNKEL come from the germline V gene (reference sequence).

The DNA for the CDR3 is TGTGCCAGCCCAGACAGGGAACCCTACAATGAGCAGTTCTTC. As protein: CASPDREPYNEQFF. The chain uses TRBV2 and TRBJ2-1, with 7 bases identical to TRBD1. The germline V gene encodes CDR1 SNHLY and CDR2 FYNNEI. Trimming removed 8 bases from V and 2 bases from J; junction bases left unmatched: 6. The CDR3 contains 14 residues.

The genes are TRBV13 and TRBJ1-2; 11 bases map to TRBD1. Trimming removed 5 bases from V and 8 bases from J; junction bases left unmatched: 7. CDR1 PRHDT and CDR2 FYEKMQ come from the germline V gene (reference sequence). The CDR3 extends over 14 amino acids. This CDR3 is CASSPDRGLGGYTF. The CDR3 bases are TGTGCCAGCAGCCCGGACAGGGGGCTTGGGGGCTACACCTTC.

This rearrangement joins TRBV6-4 to TRBJ2-4; 10 bases agree with TRBD1. The CDR3 consists of 13 residues. The germline V gene encodes CDR1 MRHNA and CDR2 SNTAGT. V dropped 2 bases and J dropped 15; count of bases not matched to a gene: 7. CDR3: CASSDPRTGGGYF. The CDR3 bases are TGTGCCAGCAGTGACCCCCGGACAGGGGGGGGGTACTTC.

V usage is TRBV6-5 and J usage is TRBJ1-2; 7 bases match TRBD1. CDR1 is MNHEY, CDR2 SVGAGI, per germline. The CDR3 covers 13 residues. Germline trimming cut 7 bases from V and 6 bases from J; bases unmatched to any gene: 8. CDR3 DNA: TGTGCCAGCACGAAACAGGGGTTTGATGGCTACACCTTC. Amino acid sequence: CASTKQGFDGYTF.